Presented here are 29 T cell receptor beta chains from one specimen sequenced in a study of blood T cell repertoires in COVID-19. Assay used: immunoSEQ multiplex PCR; TCRdb lists only in-frame clones, some missing. The data hold 400,000 to 550,000 clones, with about 89% observed a single time. Sequenced input: peripheral blood. These TCRs come from a woman aged 25-40 years with acute or convalescent COVID-19.

The chain links TRBV18 to TRBJ1-1; D gene ambiguous. Germline V lookup: CDR1 KGHSH, CDR2 LQKENI. Trimming left V 5 bases short and J 0 bases short, with 7 bases between. The CDR3 has 13 residues. CDR3 region: CASSFSLNTEAFF. The CDR3 DNA is TGTGCCAGCTCATTTTCATTGAACACTGAAGCTTTCTTT.

This chain connects TRBV30 to TRBJ2-7, with TRBD1 identical over 9 bases. CDR3 size: 15 residues. From germline, CDR1 is GTSNPN and CDR2 SVGIG (reference sequence). V lost 0 bases to trimming and J lost 2 bases; unmatched junction nucleotides: 5. The CDR3: CAWSVRDRVPYEQYF. In DNA, the CDR3 is TGTGCCTGGAGTGTGAGGGACAGGGTTCCCTACGAGCAGTACTTC.

The chain recombines TRBV28 with TRBJ2-2; 9 bases align to TRBD1. CDR1 MDHEN and CDR2 SYDVKM come from the germline V gene. V lost 3 bases to trimming and J lost 3 bases; unmatched junction nucleotides: 2. The CDR3 sequence is 15 residues long. CDR3 sequence: CASSLDRGYTGELFF. DNA for the CDR3: TGTGCCAGCAGTTTGGACAGGGGATACACCGGGGAGCTGTTTTTT.

The chain employs TRBV7-8 and TRBJ2-1; 10 positions match TRBD1. The V and J ends lost 6 bases and 10 bases, in that order; junction bases with no gene match: 12. CDR1 is SGHVS, CDR2 FQNEAQ, per germline. CDR3 length: 15 amino acids. CDR3 DNA: TGTGCCAGCAGTAAGTCCGGACAGGGGGGAGAGGAGCAGTTCTTC. Translated: CASSKSGQGGEEQFF.

The chain uses TRBV5-1 and TRBJ1-5; possibly TRBD1 for D (5 bases). The CDR3 is made up of 15 amino acids. Germline-derived CDR1 and CDR2 are SGHRS and YFSETQ. Deletions cut 0 bases from V and 6 bases from J, with 13 bases between. CDR3 bases: TGCGCCAGCAGCTTGGCGGGGGGACGGGTTCAGCCCCAGCATTTT. It specifies CASSLAGGRVQPQHF.

The rearrangement uses TRBV9 and TRBJ2-3; tentative D call: TRBD1 (5 bases). This CDR3 is 15 amino acids long. V was clipped by 0 bases and J by 8 bases, with 16 bases between them. The V gene's germline CDR1 is SGDLS and CDR2 YYNGEE. CDR3 protein: CASSVATGSSGTQYF. The CDR3 DNA is TGTGCCAGCAGCGTAGCCACAGGCAGCTCTGGTACGCAGTATTTT.

The chain is built from TRBV20-1 and TRBJ2-1, with D perhaps matching TRBD2 (6 bases). This CDR3 has 14 amino acids. V lost 3 bases and J lost 7, with 16 bases in between. Germline V gene sequence: CDR1 DFQATT, CDR2 SNEGSKA (reference sequence). The CDR3 DNA is TGCAGTGCTAGTTTACCGGGGGATTTTAATGAGCAGTTCTTC. Translated, it gives CSASLPGDFNEQFF.

The gene calls are TRBV19 and TRBJ2-7; 13 bases fit TRBD2. Germline lookup yields CDR1 LNHDA and CDR2 SQIVND (reference sequence). Losses at the gene ends were 9 bases for V and 5 bases for J; bases not matched to a gene: 7. The CDR3 extends over 14 amino acids. CDR3 nucleotides: TGTGCCAGAACGGGACTAGCGGGGATCGACGAGCAGTACTTC. This translates into CARTGLAGIDEQYF.

This clone was seen only once. This chain joins TRBV28 and TRBJ2-5; 13 bases agree with TRBD2. The V gene end was trimmed by 4 bases and the J gene end by 3 bases; junction bases not matched to a gene: 14. CDR3 length equals 19 residues. Per the germline V gene, CDR1 is MDHEN and CDR2 is SYDVKM. CDR3 DNA: TGTGCCAGCAGTTCACCAGGACCCGGGACTAGCGGGGCCAAAGAGACCCAGTACTTC. Amino acid sequence: CASSSPGPGTSGAKETQYF.

J is TRBJ1-2 and V is TRBV6-5, with D possibly matching TRBD1 (5 bases). There are 13 residues in the CDR3. CDR1 is MNHEY, CDR2 SVGAGI, per germline. Trimming took 10 bases from V and 5 from J, leaving 17 bases between them. CDR3 sequence reads: CATRRGGQYGYTF. As DNA, the CDR3 is TGTGCCACCCGGAGGGGTGGCCAATATGGCTACACCTTC.

The rearrangement links TRBV10-3 to TRBJ2-3; 11 positions match TRBD2. This CDR3 spans 17 amino acids. V gave up 6 bases and J gave up 4 bases; unmatched junction bases: 12. Germline-derived CDR1 and CDR2 are ENHRY and SYGVKD. In DNA, the CDR3 is TGTGCCATCAGCACGCGGCTAGCGGGGGGAGCGGCAGATACGCAGTATTTT. This gives the protein CAISTRLAGGAADTQYF.

This chain connects TRBV2 to TRBJ1-5; D possibly corresponds to TRBD1 (5 bases). Germline V gene sequence: CDR1 SNHLY, CDR2 FYNNEI. The CDR3 consists of 15 residues. V was shortened by 2 bases and J by 3 bases, with 11 bases between the two germline ends. The CDR3 sequence: CASSEQGLLNQPQHF. The DNA of the CDR3 is TGTGCCAGCAGTGAACAGGGCCTACTCAATCAGCCCCAGCATTTT.

The gene calls are TRBV2 and TRBJ1-2, with D possibly being TRBD1 (6 bases). Looked up from germline, CDR1 is SNHLY and CDR2 is FYNNEI. V lost 6 bases to trimming and J lost 4 bases, with 12 bases between them. The CDR3 runs 13 residues. The CDR3 protein is CASRRTEGYGYTF. The CDR3 bases are TGTGCCAGCAGGAGGACAGAAGGCTATGGCTACACCTTC.

The chain uses TRBV5-6 and TRBJ1-6; TRBD1 aligns across 7 bases. Germline CDR1 SGHDT, CDR2 YYEEEE. Trimming at V came to 8 bases and at J to 8 bases, leaving 22 bases not matched to a gene. This CDR3 contains 18 residues. CDR3 sequence reads: CASYSRDSFGEGYSPLHF. The DNA for the CDR3 is TGTGCCAGTTACTCCCGGGACAGCTTCGGCGAGGGATATTCACCCCTCCACTTT.

This chain connects TRBV28 to TRBJ2-5, with D perhaps TRBD2 (5 bases). Germline loops: CDR1 MDHEN, CDR2 SYDVKM. There are 16 residues in the CDR3. Trimming took off 5 bases at V and 1 base at J, with 17 bases between the two ends. CDR3: CASSPSSSRAQETQYF. DNA for the CDR3: TGTGCCAGCAGTCCGAGTTCTAGCAGAGCCCAAGAGACCCAGTACTTC.

The chain is built from TRBV7-3 and TRBJ2-5, with D possibly matching TRBD1 (6 bases). The CDR3 length is 13 residues. V was pared by 5 bases and J by 5 bases, with 12 bases between. Germline V gene lookup returns CDR1 SGHTA and CDR2 FQGTGA. DNA for the CDR3: TGTGCCAGCAGCCGACAAACAGGGGAGACCCAGTACTTC. Translating it yields CASSRQTGETQYF.

The gene calls are TRBV6-2 or TRBV6-3 and TRBJ2-5, with 7 bases lining up with TRBD1. Germline assignment: CDR1 MNHEY and CDR2 SVGEGT. Trimming removed 5 bases from V and 6 bases from J; junction bases left unmatched: 6. The CDR3 length is 13 residues. CDR3 region: CASSRNRGQTQYF. CDR3 DNA sequence: TGTGCCAGCAGTCGGAACAGGGGACAGACCCAGTACTTC.

CDR3 sequence: CASSRDRGIGEAFF. CDR3 sequence (DNA): TGCGCCAGCAGCCGGGACAGGGGGATTGGTGAAGCTTTCTTT. V and J are TRBV5-1 and TRBJ1-1; TRBD1 agrees at 11 bases. The junction had 6 bases not matched to a gene; V was cut back by 4 bases and J by 7 bases. The CDR3 is 14 amino acids. Germline V gene data show CDR1 as SGHRS and CDR2 as YFSETQ.

This chain joins TRBV9 and TRBJ1-6; D perhaps matches TRBD1 (6 bases). V gave up 3 bases and J gave up 10 bases, with 20 bases separating them. Per germline, CDR1 SGDLS and CDR2 YYNGEE. The CDR3 sequence is 16 residues long. The CDR3 coding sequence is TGTGCCAGCAGCGCCCCCGGGGGGGGCGCACAGTCACCCCTCCACTTT. It codes for CASSAPGGGAQSPLHF.

The rearrangement joins TRBV2 to TRBJ1-1; D is unclear. The CDR3 is made up of 13 amino acids. CDR1 is SNHLY and CDR2 is FYNNEI in the germline V gene. V gave up 7 bases and J gave up 1 base, with 10 bases separating them. The CDR3 DNA reads as TGTGCCAGCAACCCCGCCAGGAACACTGAAGCTTTCTTT. Translated, it gives CASNPARNTEAFF. Supplemented by reference TRBV2 and TRBJ1-1, the full variable domain reads EPEVTQTPSHQVTQMGQEVILRCVPISNHLYFYWYRQILGQKVEFLVSFYNNEISEKSEIFDDQFSVERPDGSNFTLKIRSTKLEDSAMYFCASNPARNTEAFFGQGTRLTVV.

This chain links TRBV6-5 with TRBJ2-1; TRBD1 matches 7 bases. After removal of 5 bases from V and 8 bases from J, the junction contained 12 bases not matched to a gene. Germline CDR1 and CDR2: MNHEY and SVGAGI. The CDR3 is made up of 15 amino acids. The CDR3 nucleotides are TGTGCCAGCAGTATAGGGACGACAGGGCACGATGAGCAGTTCTTC. It codes for CASSIGTTGHDEQFF.

The CDR3, as DNA: TGTGCCAGCAGCCCTCACTCCGGGACAATTAAAGAGACCCAGTACTTC. Protein product: CASSPHSGTIKETQYF. This sequence joins TRBV7-6 and TRBJ2-5, with D perhaps matching TRBD1 (6 bases). CDR3 length: 16 amino acids. The germline V gene has CDR1 SGHVS and CDR2 FNYEAQ. V was cut by 5 bases and J by 3 bases, with 19 bases left in between.

The rearrangement uses TRBV7-3 and TRBJ2-7; D perhaps matches TRBD1 (5 bases). The CDR3 spans 13 residues. Germline CDR1 reads SGHTA; CDR2 reads FQGTGA. V lost 2 bases, J lost 4 bases, and 9 bases lay in between. The CDR3 DNA follows: TGTGCCAGCAGCTTAGCCAGGGATTACGAGCAGTACTTC. Protein product: CASSLARDYEQYF.

This rearrangement joins TRBV4-1 to TRBJ1-4; no reliable D call. Germline V gives CDR1 MGHRA, CDR2 YSYEKL. The CDR3 length is 15 residues. Trimming cost V 1 base and J 7 bases, with 13 bases left between them. Written as DNA, the CDR3 is TGCGCCAGCAGCCAAGGCGGAAGTTATTCTGAAAAACTGTTTTTT. Translated: CASSQGGSYSEKLFF.

The chain employs TRBV29-1 and TRBJ2-3, with a tentative D call TRBD1 (6 bases). Germline CDR1 is SQVTM and CDR2 is ANQGSEA. The CDR3 is made up of 12 amino acids. Deletions cut 6 bases from V and 6 bases from J, with 13 bases between. In DNA form, the CDR3 reads TGCAGCGTACGGGACAACGCGGATACGCAGTATTTT. This translates into CSVRDNADTQYF.

The rearrangement joins TRBV30 to TRBJ1-3, with 10 bases aligning to TRBD1. Germline lookup yields CDR1 GTSNPN and CDR2 SVGIG (reference sequence). The CDR3 is 18 amino acids. Unmatched junction bases numbered 17, after V lost 5 bases and J lost 4 bases. The CDR3 reads CAWEGGDRGNDRGNTIYF. CDR3 sequence (DNA): TGTGCCTGGGAAGGGGGGGACAGGGGTAACGATAGGGGAAACACCATATATTTT. Full variable domain (outside the CDR3, taken from reference TRBV30 and TRBJ1-3): SQTIHQWPATLVQPVGSPLSLECTVEGTSNPNLYWYRQAAGRGLQLLFYSVGIGQISSEVPQNLSASRPQDRQFILSSKKLLLSDSGFYLCAWEGGDRGNDRGNTIYFGEGSWLTVV.

V and J are TRBV18 and TRBJ2-3; D may be TRBD1 (5 bases). Germline V gives CDR1 KGHSH, CDR2 LQKENI. The CDR3 loop spans 14 amino acids. Trimming removed 3 bases at V and 5 bases at J, with 12 bases between. CDR3 nucleotides: TGTGCCAGCTCACCGGTAGGGGTAGGAGATACGCAGTATTTT. Translation gives CASSPVGVGDTQYF.

V gene TRBV28 combines with J gene TRBJ1-5; D is perhaps TRBD1 (6 bases). Germline CDR1 reads MDHEN; CDR2 reads SYDVKM. V lost 5 bases and J 7 bases, leaving 15 bases between the germline ends. The CDR3 is 14 amino acids. The CDR3 DNA reads TGTGCCAGCAGTCCCGGACAGACTTGGCAGCCCCAGCATTTT. Its protein product is CASSPGQTWQPQHF. Variable domain in full (rest from reference TRBV28 and TRBJ1-5): DVKVTQSSRYLVKRTGEKVFLECVQDMDHENMFWYRQDPGLGLRLIYFSYDVKMKEKGDIPEGYSVSREKKERFSLILESASTNQTSMYLCASSPGQTWQPQHFGDGTRLSIL.

The chain uses TRBV5-1 and TRBJ2-1, with 8 bases that match TRBD1. This CDR3 spans 16 amino acids. The V gene end was trimmed by 0 bases and the J gene end by 7 bases; junction bases not matched to a gene: 9. CDR1 and CDR2 from the germline V gene are SGHRS and YFSETQ. This CDR3 reads CASSLDHRGSGNEQFF. In nucleotides, the CDR3 is TGCGCCAGCAGCTTGGACCACAGGGGGTCGGGGAATGAGCAGTTCTTC.